This T cell receptor beta chain comes out of a study of spatial heterogeneity in lung cancer. Study at large: Consistent detection of more beta-chain than alpha-chain sequences was observed. Study outcomes and limitations: Ubiquitous expanded tumor TCRs were observed in blood more at resection than follow-up.

As for time point: sample taken at primary tumor resection. Sequencing covered unsorted whole RNA taken from tumor, nontumor lung or frozen PBMC. There were roughly 78 donors, all of them untreated patients with early-stage non-small cell lung cancer. This clonotype was recorded at least ten times. Antigen specificity is unknown. The CDR3 spans 12 residues. In germline, CDR1 is SNHLY, CDR2 FYNNEI. V shed 7 bases and J shed 3 bases, with 9 bases lying between them. Single TCR cDNA molecules each had their own unique molecular identifier. TCRdb processed the 5' RACE reads anew with MiXCR; each CDR3 protein has one entry. The sample consists of roughly 79,000 distinct CDR3 sequences, over 9.5% of them appearing once.

The chain recombines TRBV2 with TRBJ1-2; possibly TRBD1 for D (5 bases). This material consisted of PBMCs, taken at surgery. This clonotype was sampled from a male donor with early-stage non-small cell lung cancer. The DNA for the CDR3 is TGTGCCAGCACTGGGACTCACTATGGCTACACCTTC. This encodes CASTGTHYGYTF.